Below, 18 T cell receptor beta chains from the same sample are listed, as sequenced in a study of cytomegalovirus exposure and HLA in healthy donors. PCR used 60 Vbeta primers and 13 Jbeta primers. Sequenced by immunoSEQ multiplex PCR; TCRdb stores in-frame clones only, minus some. Seen here are 75,000 to 100,000 clones, around 81% observed once, and the top ten hold more than 5%. Material: PBMCs. These receptors were obtained from a man aged 35-49 years in good health and CMV-seropositive.

V is TRBV28 and J is TRBJ1-2; D unclear. CDR3 length: 13 amino acids. With 6 bases removed from V and 4 bases from J, the gap between germline ends came to 12 bases. CDR1 and CDR2 (germline): MDHEN, SYDVKM. CDR3 region: CASRQQILYGYTF. The CDR3 region has the DNA TGTGCCAGCAGACAACAGATCCTCTATGGCTACACCTTC.

This clone was recorded only once. This chain connects TRBV9 to TRBJ2-3, with unresolved D. Looked up from germline, CDR1 is SGDLS and CDR2 is YYNGEE. The CDR3 runs to 14 residues. Trimming took off 0 bases at V and 4 bases at J, with 9 bases between the two ends. The CDR3 region is CASSVGVGADTQYF. CDR3 DNA sequence: TGTGCCAGCAGCGTAGGGGTGGGCGCAGATACGCAGTATTTT.

The V and J genes are TRBV2 and TRBJ2-1, with no clear D. The length of the CDR3 is 15 residues. Trimming took 8 bases from V and 0 from J, leaving 14 bases between them. Per germline, CDR1 SNHLY and CDR2 FYNNEI. CDR3 nucleotides: TGTGCCAGCGGAGATGGCGTTAGCTCCTACAATGAGCAGTTCTTC. This translates into CASGDGVSSYNEQFF.

This rearrangement joins TRBV5-4 to TRBJ2-3; possibly TRBD2 for D (6 bases). CDR3 length: 16 amino acids. The ends were cut back, 1 base at V and 6 bases at J, with 18 bases in the middle. Germline V gene sequence: CDR1 SGHNT, CDR2 YYREEE (reference sequence). CDR3 loop: CASSLRASGYQDTQYF. CDR3 DNA: TGTGCCAGCAGCTTGCGGGCCAGCGGGTACCAGGATACGCAGTATTTT.

The chain employs TRBV15 and TRBJ2-1, with TRBD2 matching 8 bases. Germline values: CDR1 LNHNV, CDR2 YYDKDF (reference sequence). The CDR3 runs to 20 residues. The V gene end was trimmed by 3 bases and the J gene end by 5 bases; junction bases not matched to a gene: 21. The CDR3 region is CATSRGRGRAGAPSDNEQFF. The DNA for the CDR3 is TGTGCCACCAGCAGGGGGCGAGGTAGAGCGGGGGCCCCGAGCGACAATGAGCAGTTCTTC.

This clone was seen only a few times. This sequence joins TRBV5-4 and TRBJ2-1; 9 bases fit TRBD2. This CDR3 is 15 amino acids long. Germline assignment: CDR1 SGHNT and CDR2 YYREEE (reference sequence). With V trimmed by 2 bases and J by 10 bases, 10 bases remained unmatched. CDR3 coding DNA: TGTGCCAGCAGCTTCTCCGGCGGGGGGGCCATAGAGCAGTTCTTC. Its protein is CASSFSGGGAIEQFF.

This clone appeared a few times. The CDR3: CASGQDITYNEQFF. In nucleotides, the CDR3 is TGTGCCAGCGGGCAGGACATCACCTACAATGAGCAGTTCTTC. The rearrangement uses TRBV25-1 and TRBJ2-1, with D perhaps matching TRBD1 (5 bases). This CDR3 spans 14 amino acids. Germline V gene data show CDR1 as MGHDK and CDR2 as SYGVNS. Trimming shortened V by 8 bases and J by 2 bases, and 13 bases separated the two germline ends.

The chain carries TRBV7-9 and TRBJ2-2, with 11 bases lining up with TRBD1. V gave up 5 bases and J gave up 3 bases; unmatched junction bases: 8. The CDR3 runs 17 residues. Germline CDR1 is SEHNR and CDR2 is FQNEAQ (reference sequence). The chain's CDR3 is CASSRFRDRGDTGELFF. In DNA, the CDR3 is TGTGCCAGCAGCCGATTTCGGGACAGGGGGGACACCGGGGAGCTGTTTTTT. The whole variable domain, remainder taken from reference TRBV7-9 and TRBJ2-2, is DTGVSQNPRHKITKRGQNVTFRCDPISEHNRLYWYRQTLGQGPEFLTYFQNEAQLEKSRLLSDRFSAERPKGSFSTLEIQRTEQGDSAMYLCASSRFRDRGDTGELFFGEGSRLTVL.

The chain combines TRBV19 with TRBJ1-1, with D possibly being TRBD1 (5 bases). The CDR3 has 14 residues. The V gene's germline CDR1 is LNHDA and CDR2 SQIVND (reference sequence). V lost 5 bases and J 2 bases, leaving 12 bases between the germline ends. This CDR3 reads CASSVTGGNTEAFF. For the CDR3, the DNA is TGTGCCAGTAGTGTTACGGGGGGAAACACTGAAGCTTTCTTT.

In regard to this clone: The same CDR3 also results from other DNA sequences found in this sample. The CDR3 sequence: CASSRRLDGGNEQFF. CDR3 nucleotide sequence: TGTGCCAGCAGCCGTCGACTAGATGGGGGCAATGAGCAGTTCTTC. J is TRBJ2-1 and V is TRBV5-4, with D possibly TRBD2 on 6 matching bases. CDR3 size: 15 residues. Germline values: CDR1 SGHNT, CDR2 YYREEE (reference sequence). V lost 4 bases and J lost 6, with 17 bases in between.

The chain uses TRBV30 and TRBJ1-5, with D hard to call. CDR1 and CDR2 from the germline V gene are GTSNPN and SVGIG (reference sequence). CDR3 length: 15 amino acids. Trimming removed 0 bases from V and 2 bases from J, with 11 bases in between. This chain's CDR3 is CAWSVRGRGNQPQHF. The CDR3 nucleotides are TGTGCCTGGAGTGTACGTGGGAGGGGCAATCAGCCCCAGCATTTT.

J is TRBJ2-1 and V is TRBV11-3; D remains unclear. Germline V gene data show CDR1 as SGHNT and CDR2 as YENEEA. The CDR3 consists of 12 residues. V lost 1 base and J lost 5, with 3 bases in between. CDR3 coding DNA: TGTGCCAGCAGCTTAGGGCACAATGAGCAGTTCTTC. This codes for CASSLGHNEQFF.

The chain combines TRBV5-5 with TRBJ1-1; tentatively, D is TRBD1 (6 bases). With 4 bases removed from V and 0 bases from J, the gap between germline ends came to 16 bases. This CDR3 comprises 16 residues. The V gene's germline CDR1 is SGHKS and CDR2 YYEKEE (reference sequence). CDR3 sequence reads: CASSPLTGTMNTEAFF. The CDR3 nucleotides read TGTGCCAGCAGCCCCCTGACAGGTACCATGAACACTGAAGCTTTCTTT.

The J gene is TRBJ1-2, the V gene TRBV5-8, with 8 bases matching TRBD1. The germline CDR1 and CDR2 sequences are SGHTS and YDEGEE. The CDR3 covers 13 residues. The junction had 5 bases not matched to a gene; V was cut back by 3 bases and J by 7 bases. The CDR3 sequence: CASSSGQGSGYTF. The CDR3 DNA reads TGTGCCAGCAGCTCTGGACAGGGCTCTGGCTACACCTTC.

This clone was counted once. The chain recombines TRBV27 with TRBJ1-1; D is perhaps TRBD1 (5 bases). CDR3 size: 13 residues. The V gene lost 2 bases and the J gene lost 9 bases, with 13 bases spanning the gap. CDR1 is MNHEY and CDR2 is SMNVEV in the germline V gene (reference sequence). CDR3 sequence: CASSLGRRGQAFF. The DNA for the CDR3 is TGTGCCAGCAGTTTAGGTCGGAGGGGCCAAGCTTTCTTT.

V gene TRBV6-1 combines with J gene TRBJ1-5, with a tentative D call TRBD1 (6 bases). Germline CDR1 reads MNHNS; CDR2 reads SASEGT. Trimming pared 10 bases from V and 6 bases from J, leaving 16 bases between. The CDR3 has 13 residues. Here the CDR3 DNA reads TGTGCCATAACCGGGACACCCACTCAGCCCCAGCATTTT. The encoded protein is CAITGTPTQPQHF.

V and J are TRBV5-4 and TRBJ2-5, with 11 bases lining up with TRBD2. Looked up from germline, CDR1 is SGHNT and CDR2 is YYREEE (reference sequence). V lost 4 bases and J lost 2; bases outside the gene matches: 4. The CDR3 runs to 15 residues. The CDR3 loop is CASSVGLAEQETQYF. In DNA form, the CDR3 reads TGTGCCAGCAGCGTGGGACTAGCGGAGCAAGAGACCCAGTACTTC.

The rearrangement uses TRBV28 and TRBJ2-7; D is perhaps TRBD2 (5 bases). CDR1 and CDR2 from the germline V gene are MDHEN and SYDVKM. CDR3 size: 14 residues. The ends were cut back, 8 bases at V and 0 bases at J, with 14 bases in the middle. The CDR3 DNA is TGTGCCAGCCGAAAGCGGAAAAGCTCCTACGAGCAGTACTTC. Amino acids: CASRKRKSSYEQYF.